The text below deals with one TCR beta chain. No antigen is known for it. The sample is drawn from a study of T cell responses to AZD1222 COVID-19 vaccine. Regarding the study as a whole: After the peak T cell response, and only then, were repertoires sampled.

TCRdb's table, derived via immunoSEQ multiplex PCR, lists solely in-frame clones and lacks some. The table records some 28,000 clones, just under 80% of them present only once. Looked up from germline, CDR1 is SGDLS and CDR2 is YYNGEE. The CDR3 is 13 amino acids. V gave up 0 bases and J gave up 6 bases, with 6 bases separating them. J is TRBJ2-2 and V is TRBV9, with D perhaps TRBD1 (5 bases). The specimen was peripheral blood, collected on day 0 of AZD1222 vaccination. The receptor's source is an adult in good health. The CDR3 loop is CASSVGRAGELFF. The CDR3 DNA sequence: TGTGCCAGCAGCGTAGGCAGGGCCGGGGAGCTGTTTTTT.